The entry below describes one TCR beta chain. It was with 60 Vbeta and 13 Jbeta primers that the PCR ran. Here immunoSEQ multiplex PCR was the method, and the copy in TCRdb shows in-frame clones only, minus some. The table records under 250,000 clones, approximately 80% of them present only once. The record originates from a study of cytomegalovirus exposure and HLA in healthy donors. This CDR3 is built from 12 residues. Sequences were obtained from PBMCs. This rearrangement joins TRBV21-1 to TRBJ1-1. TRBV21-1 is given as a pseudogene. The TCR was taken from a boy aged 2-15 years in good health and CMV-seronegative. CDR3 residues: CASSNNSAEAFF. CDR3 DNA: TGTGCCAGCAGCAACAATAGCGCTGAAGCTTTCTTT.